The 9 T cell receptor beta chains below come from one sample, sequenced in a study of blood T cell repertoires in COVID-19. Using immunoSEQ multiplex PCR, the repertoire was profiled, and TCRdb retains in-frame clones only, with some absent. The repertoire holds more than 95,000 clones, roughly 88% seen once, with roughly 1.2% in the top ten. Sequencing was performed on peripheral blood. The receptors derive from an elderly woman with acute or convalescent COVID-19.

The V and J genes are TRBV27 and TRBJ1-2; maybe TRBD1 (6 bases). CDR1 is MNHEY, CDR2 SMNVEV, per germline (reference sequence). The CDR3 has 14 residues. V lost 4 bases, J lost 8 bases, and 17 bases lay in between. The CDR3 loop reads CASSYARDNWGYTF. In DNA form, the CDR3 reads TGTGCCAGCAGTTACGCCCGGGACAACTGGGGCTACACCTTC.

The chain has TRBV6-5 and TRBJ1-1; possibly TRBD1 for D (6 bases). Germline CDR1 and CDR2: MNHEY and SVGAGI. The CDR3 sequence is 13 residues long. V lost 6 bases and J lost 4, with 12 bases in between. The CDR3 region has the DNA TGTGCCAGCAGCTTTGACAGGAGCACTGAAGCTTTCTTT. It specifies CASSFDRSTEAFF.

The chain joins TRBV6-2 or TRBV6-3 to TRBJ2-7; 10 bases match TRBD1. The CDR3 length is 14 residues. Germline V gives CDR1 MNHEY, CDR2 SVGEGT. The V and J ends lost 2 bases and 3 bases, in that order; junction bases with no gene match: 1. This chain's CDR3 is CASSYDRGLYEQYF. The CDR3 nucleotides are TGTGCCAGCAGTTACGACAGGGGGCTCTACGAGCAGTACTTC.

The chain uses TRBV5-6 and TRBJ2-5; maybe TRBD1 (6 bases). The CDR3 is made up of 15 amino acids. Germline values: CDR1 SGHDT, CDR2 YYEEEE. V was clipped by 3 bases and J by 2 bases, with 14 bases between them. The CDR3 here is CASSSRQVLQETQYF. The CDR3 DNA reads TGTGCCAGCAGCTCCCGACAGGTCTTACAAGAGACCCAGTACTTC.

V is TRBV28 and J is TRBJ1-2; D remains unclear. Germline V CDR1 and CDR2: MDHEN, SYDVKM. The CDR3 runs to 13 residues. The germline V and J ends were trimmed by 6 bases and 4 bases, with 12 bases remaining between them. In DNA, the CDR3 is TGTGCCAGCAGCCCTCGGGTTCTCTATGGCTACACCTTC. Its translation is CASSPRVLYGYTF.

The chain has TRBV5-1 and TRBJ1-1; 8 bases are a match to TRBD1. Trimming cost V 4 bases and J 0 bases; bases outside gene matches: 5. Germline values: CDR1 SGHRS, CDR2 YFSETQ. The CDR3 has 15 amino acids. CDR3 nucleotides: TGCGCCAGCAGCCCGAGGACAGGGCTGAACACTGAAGCTTTCTTT. This codes for CASSPRTGLNTEAFF.

This chain links TRBV2 with TRBJ1-4; 11 nucleotides match TRBD1. Germline CDR1 and CDR2: SNHLY and FYNNEI. The junction had 2 bases not matched to a gene; V was cut back by 3 bases and J by 8 bases. The CDR3 sequence is 14 residues long. CDR3 in amino acids: CASSEDRGQEKLFF. The DNA for the CDR3 is TGTGCCAGCAGTGAGGACAGGGGGCAGGAAAAACTGTTTTTT.

CDR3 loop: CAISESLGNTIYF. The CDR3 nucleotides are TGTGCCATCAGTGAGTCCCTAGGAAACACCATATATTTT. The rearrangement joins TRBV10-3 to TRBJ1-3; D gene uncertain. The CDR3 covers 13 residues. Trimming shortened V by 0 bases and J by 4 bases, and 4 bases separated the two germline ends. The V gene's germline CDR1 is ENHRY and CDR2 SYGVKD.

The chain carries TRBV9 and TRBJ2-2; weak D call: TRBD1 (5 bases). Germline V gives CDR1 SGDLS, CDR2 YYNGEE. CDR3 size: 15 residues. Trimming pared 0 bases from V and 5 bases from J, leaving 11 bases between. For the CDR3, the DNA is TGTGCCAGCAGCGTAGGGCCATCAGGGACCGGGGAGCTGTTTTTT. It encodes CASSVGPSGTGELFF.